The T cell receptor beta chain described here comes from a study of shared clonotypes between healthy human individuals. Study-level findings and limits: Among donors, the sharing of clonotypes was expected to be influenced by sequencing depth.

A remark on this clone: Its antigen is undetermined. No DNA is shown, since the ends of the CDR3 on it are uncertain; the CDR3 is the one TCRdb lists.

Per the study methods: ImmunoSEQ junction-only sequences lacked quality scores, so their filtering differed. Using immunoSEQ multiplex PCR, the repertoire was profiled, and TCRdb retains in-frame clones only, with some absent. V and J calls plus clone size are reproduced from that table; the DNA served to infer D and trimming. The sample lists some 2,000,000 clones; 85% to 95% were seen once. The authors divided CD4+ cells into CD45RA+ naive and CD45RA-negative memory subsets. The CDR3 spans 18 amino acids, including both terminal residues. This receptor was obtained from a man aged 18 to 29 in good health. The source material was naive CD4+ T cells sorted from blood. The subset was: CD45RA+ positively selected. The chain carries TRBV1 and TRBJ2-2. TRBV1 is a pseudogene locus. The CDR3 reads CTSSFAPGTGLNTGELFF.